This T cell receptor (beta chain) was profiled in a study of T cells after posttransplantation cyclophosphamide. In the case of this clone: Its specificity is not known.

Notes on the study in general: Donor-recipient repertoire similarity was low at 1-2 months, rising over year one. Recipient CMV seropositivity and CMV reactivation strongly tracked TRB clonality. TRB overlap between skin or GI tissue T cells and blood was limited.

The CDR3 covers 14 residues. The V segment lost 1 base and the J segment 6 bases; nucleotides outside the gene matches: 5. The germline gives CDR1 MGHRA, CDR2 YSYEKL. Here immunoSEQ multiplex PCR was the method, and the copy in TCRdb shows in-frame clones only, minus some. The profile covers roughly 3,500 clones, with 84% appearing a single time and about 20% taken by the ten largest. The source of this sequence is an older woman in good health, CMV-negative, and a related stem cell transplant donor. The sample comprised CD8+ T cells sorted from bone marrow. The J gene is TRBJ2-7, the V gene TRBV4-1, with 8 bases fitting TRBD2. The CDR3: CASSQVAGGGEQYF. The CDR3 DNA follows: TGCGCCAGCAGCCAAGTGGCGGGGGGTGGCGAGCAGTACTTC.